This is a list of T cell receptor beta chains from one sample in a study of T cell changes during pregnancy in multiple sclerosis. Profiling relied on immunoSEQ multiplex PCR, and the TCRdb table lists in-frame clones only, not all of them. The sample shows 60,000 to 85,000 clones, more than 85% of them seen only once. The material was peripheral blood, obtained in the first trimester of pregnancy. The receptors here all came from a female donor with multiple sclerosis, enrolled in a pregnancy study. CDR3s include the opening cysteine and the closing phenylalanine or tryptophan. D genes are given only for firm matches. Not all rows give a size; the values are once, few, many and, for expanded clones, a class.

>TRBD2|-|TRBJ2-5|TRBV5-1
TGCGCCAGCAGCTTGGCCACGGGAGGGCCCGGAGAGACCCAGTACTTC
CASSLATGGPGETQYF
>-|-|TRBJ1-2|TRBV5-1
TGCGCCAGCAGCTTGTCGTCAGCGACTAACTATGGCTACACCTTC
CASSLSSATNYGYTF
>TRBD1|-|TRBJ2-3|TRBV18
TGTGCCAGCTCACCGAAGGGGACAGCCATCAGCACAGATACGCAGTATTTT
CASSPKGTAISTDTQYF
>-|once|TRBJ2-1|TRBV4-1
TGCGCCAGCAGCCACTTTAGCAGGGGCGTCTCCTACAATGAGCAGTTCTTC
CASSHFSRGVSYNEQFF
>TRBD1|-|TRBJ2-1|TRBV25-1
TGTGCCAGCAGTGAATGGGTTGGACAGGGCAATAAGCAGTTCTTC
CASSEWVGQGNKQFF
>TRBD1|-|TRBJ1-2|TRBV19
TGTGCCAGTAAGGACAGGGTTCAGGACTACACCTTC
CASKDRVQDYTF
>TRBD1|-|TRBJ2-7|TRBV7-9
TGTGCCGCTTCGGGACAGGGGAACCCCTACGAGCAGTACTTC
CAASGQGNPYEQYF
>TRBD1|few|TRBJ1-1|TRBV2
TGTGCCAGCAAGGGACAGGGGGACACTGAAGCTTTCTTT
CASKGQGDTEAFF
>-|-|TRBJ1-1|TRBV11-2
TGTGCCAGCAGCCCGGGACAGAACACTGAAGCTTTCTTT
CASSPGQNTEAFF
>TRBD2|-|TRBJ2-3|TRBV5-1
TGCGCCAGCAGCACGGGACTAGCGGGGCAGGGTACAGATACGCAGTATTTT
CASSTGLAGQGTDTQYF
>-|few|TRBJ1-4|TRBV7-9
TGTGCCAGCAGCTTAGGTGCTCTCGGTGCCGGGAGTGAAAAACTGTTTTTT
CASSLGALGAGSEKLFF
>TRBD1|-|TRBJ1-3|TRBV5-1
TGCGCCAGCAGCTACAGGGGTTTCTCTGGAAACACCATATATTTT
CASSYRGFSGNTIYF
>-|-|TRBJ2-2|TRBV5-8
TGTGCCAGCGGTCTGACACGGAACACCGGGGAGCTGTTTTTT
CASGLTRNTGELFF
>-|-|TRBJ2-5|TRBV15
TGTGCCACCAGCGGGGGACAAGGGTTTGGGACCCAGTACTTC
CATSGGQGFGTQYF
>-|-|TRBJ2-2|TRBV5-4
TGTGCCAGCAGCTTGGAGGGGTCCACCGGGGAGCTGTTTTTT
CASSLEGSTGELFF
>-|-|TRBJ2-1|TRBV6-6
TGTGCCAGCAGTCGCTTATCCGGCAATGAGCAGTTCTTC
CASSRLSGNEQFF
>TRBD1|-|TRBJ2-5|TRBV5-4
TGTGCCAGCAGCCCGTCGGGACAGGTCCAAGAGACCCAGTACTTC
CASSPSGQVQETQYF
>TRBD2|-|TRBJ2-3|TRBV27
TGTGCCAGCAGACCACTAGCGGAGTCCACAGATACGCAGTATTTT
CASRPLAESTDTQYF
>TRBD2|-|TRBJ2-1|TRBV30
TGTGCCTGGGGCCCTCATCTAGCGGGAGTAGGCGAGCAGTTCTTC
CAWGPHLAGVGEQFF
>-|-|TRBJ1-2|TRBV6-5
TGTGCCAGCGTGGGGGCCGGGCGAGGCTACACCTTC
CASVGAGRGYTF
>-|-|TRBJ2-7|TRBV5-1
TGCGCCAGCAGCTTGGATGGCTACCAGTCGGGTGAGCAGTACTTC
CASSLDGYQSGEQYF
>-|-|TRBJ1-1|TRBV2
TGTGCCAGCAGTGAAGTCAGGGGTAGGGCTGAAGCTTTCTTT
CASSEVRGRAEAFF
>TRBD1|-|TRBJ1-1|TRBV29-1
TGCAGCGTTGAAGAAGGGGCGACAGGGGGTGAAGCTTTCTTT
CSVEEGATGGEAFF